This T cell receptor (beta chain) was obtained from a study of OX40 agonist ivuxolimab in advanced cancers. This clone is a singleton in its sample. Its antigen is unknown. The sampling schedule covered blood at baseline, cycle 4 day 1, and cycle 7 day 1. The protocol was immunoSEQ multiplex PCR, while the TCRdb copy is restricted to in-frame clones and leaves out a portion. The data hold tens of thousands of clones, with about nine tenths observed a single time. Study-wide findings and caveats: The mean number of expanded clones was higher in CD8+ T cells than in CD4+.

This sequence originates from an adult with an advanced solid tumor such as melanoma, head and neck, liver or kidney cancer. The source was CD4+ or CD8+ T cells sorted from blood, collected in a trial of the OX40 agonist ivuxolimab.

The CDR3 DNA reads as TGTGCCTACCAGGGGGTCGGGGGCAATGAGCAGTTCTTC. This sequence encodes CAYQGVGGNEQFF. The rearrangement joins TRBV30 to TRBJ2-1; TRBD1 might be the D (7 bases). There are 13 residues in the CDR3. Trimming removed 7 bases at V and 6 bases at J, with 16 bases between. Germline CDR1 is GTSNPN and CDR2 is SVGIG (reference sequence).